This TCR beta chain was obtained from a study of T cells after yellow fever vaccination. The study, taken as a whole, reports: Once the booster was given, most primary-vaccination clones reappeared, at just over 95% for CD4 and over 70% for CD8. Clonotypes appearing in both CD4 and CD8 compartments existed, and their share was small.

This clonotype has a handful of counts. The target antigen is unknown. UMIs were added to TCR cDNA along with a universal primer site when it was made by 5'RACE template switching. TCRdb passed the 5' RACE reads through MiXCR, listing each CDR3 protein once. The table includes approximately 510,000 distinct CDR3 sequences, just over 20% detected once. The CDR3 sequence is 17 residues long. V lost 6 bases and J lost 7; bases outside the gene matches: 11. The chain is built from TRBV12-3 or TRBV12-4 and TRBJ1-6; 11 positions match TRBD1. This sequence originates from a man between 18 and 29 years old who received the YFV17D yellow fever vaccine. The sample in question was PBMCs, obtained about 20 days after the first yellow fever vaccination. In nucleotides, the CDR3 is TGTGCCAGCAGCTCGGACAGGGGGCGAGGGGGGAATTCACCCCTCCACTTT. It specifies CASSSDRGRGGNSPLHF.